These T cell receptor beta chains were read from a single sample in a study of technical replicates of blood from a few donors. This table comes from immunoSEQ multiplex PCR, and its TCRdb copy is limited to in-frame clones, with some not included. The sample carries some 80,000 clones, 95% to 98% recorded once. Source material: T cells isolated from PBMCs. The receptors stem from a human donor in good health. The CDR3 runs from the conserved cysteine through the conserved F or W. Each record gives: J gene, clone size, V gene, D gene, CDR3 DNA, CDR3 protein. The D gene is left open where the match is weak. The size of a clone is reported for some rows only, either as once, few or many, or as a class for expanded clones.

J gene: TRBJ2-1; clone size: -; V gene: TRBV19; D gene: -; CDR3 DNA: TGTGCCAGTAGTATCGGGTCGGGAAACCTCGACAATGAGCAGTTCTTC; CDR3 protein: CASSIGSGNLDNEQFF
J gene: TRBJ2-1; clone size: -; V gene: TRBV10-1; D gene: TRBD2; CDR3 DNA: TGCGCCAGCAGCCGGGCACGGGGGGTCTCCTACAATGAGCAGTTCTTC; CDR3 protein: CASSRARGVSYNEQFF
J gene: TRBJ1-3; clone size: -; V gene: TRBV30; D gene: -; CDR3 DNA: TGTGCCTGGAGTGTCGGAGGGGGAAACACCATATATTTT; CDR3 protein: CAWSVGGGNTIYF
J gene: TRBJ2-5; clone size: -; V gene: TRBV19; D gene: -; CDR3 DNA: TGTGCCAGTAGTATAGATCGGGGTGCGGCGGATAAGCAAGAGACCCAGTACTTC; CDR3 protein: CASSIDRGAADKQETQYF
J gene: TRBJ2-1; clone size: -; V gene: TRBV7-9; D gene: -; CDR3 DNA: TGTGCCAGCAGCTCCCTCAGACAAGACTCCTACAATGAGCAGTTCTTC; CDR3 protein: CASSSLRQDSYNEQFF
J gene: TRBJ1-1; clone size: -; V gene: TRBV5-1; D gene: -; CDR3 DNA: TGCGCCAGCAGTAGGGGATATTACACTGAAGCTTTCTTT; CDR3 protein: CASSRGYYTEAFF
J gene: TRBJ2-7; clone size: once; V gene: TRBV5-4; D gene: -; CDR3 DNA: TGTGCCAGCAGCTTGCAGGAAACCTACGAGCAGTACTTC; CDR3 protein: CASSLQETYEQYF
J gene: TRBJ2-4; clone size: -; V gene: TRBV19; D gene: TRBD1; CDR3 DNA: TGTGCCAGTAGTAACCACCCGGGACAGATTATAGACATTCAGTACTTC; CDR3 protein: CASSNHPGQIIDIQYF
J gene: TRBJ2-7; clone size: -; V gene: TRBV28; D gene: -; CDR3 DNA: TGTGCCAGCAGTTTATTGTCCAGGGGTAGGGGCTTC; CDR3 protein: CASSLLSRGRGF
J gene: TRBJ2-3; clone size: -; V gene: TRBV21-1; D gene: -; CDR3 DNA: TGTGCCAGCAAGACATTCTCCGCCGGAGCGGGAGAAGGCACAGATACGCAGTATTTT; CDR3 protein: CASKTFSAGAGEGTDTQYF
J gene: TRBJ2-5; clone size: -; V gene: TRBV7-9; D gene: -; CDR3 DNA: TGTGCCAGCAGTCCGGGGGTCCTGAAACTTCAAGAGACCCAGTACTTC; CDR3 protein: CASSPGVLKLQETQYF
J gene: TRBJ1-5; clone size: -; V gene: TRBV5-6; D gene: TRBD1; CDR3 DNA: TGTGCCAGCAGCTTGGGGCAGGGGGCTAATCAGCCCCAGCATTTT; CDR3 protein: CASSLGQGANQPQHF
J gene: TRBJ2-7; clone size: -; V gene: TRBV28; D gene: TRBD2; CDR3 DNA: TGTGCCAGCAGTTCTAGCGGGAGGCGCCGGGAGCAGTACTTC; CDR3 protein: CASSSSGRRREQYF
J gene: TRBJ1-5; clone size: -; V gene: TRBV28; D gene: -; CDR3 DNA: TGTGCCAGCCACGGGACACTCAGCAATCAGCCCCAGCATTTT; CDR3 protein: CASHGTLSNQPQHF
J gene: TRBJ2-3; clone size: -; V gene: TRBV2; D gene: TRBD1; CDR3 DNA: TGTGCCAGCGGACAGGGGGCAAGAGATACGCAGTATTTT; CDR3 protein: CASGQGARDTQYF
J gene: TRBJ2-2; clone size: -; V gene: TRBV19; D gene: TRBD1; CDR3 DNA: TGTGCCAGTAGCCGGGACAGGGCTTTTTCGGTGTGTAACACCGGGGAGCTGTTTTTT; CDR3 protein: CASSRDRAFSVCNTGELFF
J gene: TRBJ1-4; clone size: -; V gene: TRBV7-9; D gene: TRBD1; CDR3 DNA: TGTGCCAGCAGCATCCCTCGAGGGACAGGGAATGAAAAACTGTTTTTT; CDR3 protein: CASSIPRGTGNEKLFF
J gene: TRBJ1-2; clone size: -; V gene: TRBV28; D gene: -; CDR3 DNA: TGTGCCAGCATCCCGGGGGGGCGCGGGTATGGCTACACCTTC; CDR3 protein: CASIPGGRGYGYTF
J gene: TRBJ2-7; clone size: -; V gene: TRBV7-9; D gene: -; CDR3 DNA: TGTGCCAGCAGCTGGGGGGACGGAGGGGAGCAGTACTTC; CDR3 protein: CASSWGDGGEQYF
J gene: TRBJ2-7; clone size: -; V gene: TRBV29-1; D gene: TRBD2; CDR3 DNA: TGCAGCGTTGAACTCCTGCGGGCGGGAGGGCCGGGCGAGCAGTACTTC; CDR3 protein: CSVELLRAGGPGEQYF
J gene: TRBJ1-2; clone size: -; V gene: TRBV28; D gene: -; CDR3 DNA: TGTGCCAGCAGTTTAGATAGGGGCTATGGCTACACCTTC; CDR3 protein: CASSLDRGYGYTF
J gene: TRBJ2-1; clone size: -; V gene: TRBV2; D gene: TRBD1; CDR3 DNA: TGTGCCAGCAGTAGACAGGGTCACAATGAGCAGTTCTTC; CDR3 protein: CASSRQGHNEQFF
J gene: TRBJ2-7; clone size: -; V gene: TRBV6-1; D gene: -; CDR3 DNA: TGTGCCAGCAGTGCCTCCGGGTCGCTACGGTACGAGCAGTACTTC; CDR3 protein: CASSASGSLRYEQYF
J gene: TRBJ2-2; clone size: -; V gene: TRBV7-9; D gene: -; CDR3 DNA: TGTGCCAGCAGCTTGGCGGCAGTGAACACCGGGGAGCTGTTTTTT; CDR3 protein: CASSLAAVNTGELFF
J gene: TRBJ2-2; clone size: -; V gene: TRBV7-9; D gene: TRBD1; CDR3 DNA: TGTGCCAGCAGCTTAGCCGGGACAGGGACGGCCGGGGAGCTGTTTTTT; CDR3 protein: CASSLAGTGTAGELFF
J gene: TRBJ2-7; clone size: -; V gene: TRBV5-1; D gene: TRBD2; CDR3 DNA: TGCGCCAGCAGCCCCCGGGCTAGCGGGACGCGGGAGCAGTACTTC; CDR3 protein: CASSPRASGTREQYF
J gene: TRBJ2-1; clone size: -; V gene: TRBV10-1; D gene: -; CDR3 DNA: TGCGCCAGCAGTGCGGGGGACCAATACAATGAGCAGTTCTTC; CDR3 protein: CASSAGDQYNEQFF
J gene: TRBJ1-5; clone size: -; V gene: TRBV12-5; D gene: -; CDR3 DNA: TGTGCTAGTGCTTCAACCAGCGGGGGGGGAGCTAATCAGCCCCAGCATTTT; CDR3 protein: CASASTSGGGANQPQHF
J gene: TRBJ1-3; clone size: once; V gene: TRBV30; D gene: -; CDR3 DNA: TGTGCCTGGAACGGCAGGGCGGTGGGAAACACCATATATTTT; CDR3 protein: CAWNGRAVGNTIYF
J gene: TRBJ2-4; clone size: -; V gene: TRBV6-5; D gene: -; CDR3 DNA: TGTGCCAGCAGTTACTCGAACAGGCACATTCAGTACTTC; CDR3 protein: CASSYSNRHIQYF
J gene: TRBJ2-3; clone size: -; V gene: TRBV28; D gene: TRBD2; CDR3 DNA: TGTGCCAGCAGTTTCCACCCGGGACTAGCGGGAGCAGATACGCAGTATTTT; CDR3 protein: CASSFHPGLAGADTQYF
J gene: TRBJ2-5; clone size: once; V gene: TRBV11-2; D gene: -; CDR3 DNA: TGTGCCAGCACCCCAACAACGGGAGAAGAGACCCAGTACTTC; CDR3 protein: CASTPTTGEETQYF
J gene: TRBJ2-5; clone size: once; V gene: TRBV6-5; D gene: TRBD2; CDR3 DNA: TGTGCCAGCAAGAGGACTAGCGGGCCTCAAGAGACCCAGTACTTC; CDR3 protein: CASKRTSGPQETQYF
J gene: TRBJ1-2; clone size: -; V gene: TRBV4-1; D gene: TRBD1; CDR3 DNA: TGCGCCAGCAGCCAGTTCTGGGACAGGGGACGTGGCTACACCTTC; CDR3 protein: CASSQFWDRGRGYTF
J gene: TRBJ2-5; clone size: -; V gene: TRBV5-1; D gene: -; CDR3 DNA: TGCGCCAGCAGCTTGAGTGTCTCGGGGGAGACCCAGTACTTC; CDR3 protein: CASSLSVSGETQYF
J gene: TRBJ2-2; clone size: -; V gene: TRBV9; D gene: -; CDR3 DNA: TGTGCCAGCAGCCCGACAGCCGGGGAGCTGTTTTTT; CDR3 protein: CASSPTAGELFF
J gene: TRBJ2-3; clone size: -; V gene: TRBV19; D gene: TRBD2; CDR3 DNA: TGTGCCAGTAGTACGCCGGGACTAGTGACAGATACGCAGTATTTT; CDR3 protein: CASSTPGLVTDTQYF
J gene: TRBJ2-1; clone size: -; V gene: TRBV28; D gene: TRBD1; CDR3 DNA: TGTGCCAGCAGTTTCGGGACAGGGAGGTTCTTC; CDR3 protein: CASSFGTGRFF
J gene: TRBJ2-5; clone size: -; V gene: TRBV7-8; D gene: TRBD1; CDR3 DNA: TGTGCCAGCAGCACCGGGACAGGGTCCTTTTCAGAGACCCAGTACTTC; CDR3 protein: CASSTGTGSFSETQYF
J gene: TRBJ2-1; clone size: -; V gene: TRBV18; D gene: -; CDR3 DNA: TGTGCCAGCTCACCATGGAAGGGAGGAATAAATGAGCAGTTCTTC; CDR3 protein: CASSPWKGGINEQFF